One and the same sample provided the 8 T cell receptor beta chains below, sequenced in a study of cytomegalovirus exposure and HLA in healthy donors. Clones were sequenced by immunoSEQ multiplex PCR, and TCRdb holds only the in-frame ones, with some missing. The table shows around 240,000 clones, with around 90% occurring only once. Material: PBMCs. The receptors originated from a young woman in good health and CMV-seronegative.

The chain recombines TRBV30 with TRBJ1-3; TRBD1 agrees at 8 bases. The junction had 18 bases not matched to a gene; V was cut back by 5 bases and J by 0 bases. This CDR3 region has 19 residues. Germline CDR1 GTSNPN, CDR2 SVGIG (reference sequence). The DNA of the CDR3 is TGTGCCTGGCCTACGGACAGGGAAGGATGGCCCAACTCTGGAAACACCATATATTTT. Translating it yields CAWPTDREGWPNSGNTIYF.

The chain is built from TRBV4-1 and TRBJ1-1, with a tentative D call TRBD1 (5 bases). Trimming removed 3 bases at V and 3 bases at J, with 14 bases between. Germline CDR1 and CDR2: MGHRA and YSYEKL. CDR3 length equals 15 residues. CDR3 nucleotides: TGCGCCAGCAGCCAGGGGGACTATCGGGACACTGAAGCTTTCTTT. It specifies CASSQGDYRDTEAFF.

This chain links TRBV28 with TRBJ2-3, with a weak D call TRBD2 (6 bases). The CDR3 totals 14 residues. Trimming shortened V by 2 bases and J by 4 bases, and 10 bases separated the two germline ends. Germline V gene sequence: CDR1 MDHEN, CDR2 SYDVKM. CDR3 region: CASSLTRRADTQYF. The CDR3 nucleotides are TGTGCCAGCAGTTTAACTAGGAGGGCAGATACGCAGTATTTT. The variable domain in full, completed from reference TRBV28 and TRBJ2-3, reads DVKVTQSSRYLVKRTGEKVFLECVQDMDHENMFWYRQDPGLGLRLIYFSYDVKMKEKGDIPEGYSVSREKKERFSLILESASTNQTSMYLCASSLTRRADTQYFGPGTRLTVL.

V is TRBV2 and J is TRBJ1-5; TRBD1 matches at 7 bases. Germline loops: CDR1 SNHLY, CDR2 FYNNEI. J was trimmed by 1 base and V by 6 bases; bases with no gene match: 3. CDR3 size: 14 residues. CDR3 loop: CASRGTVSNQPQHF. The CDR3 DNA reads as TGTGCCAGCAGAGGGACAGTCAGCAATCAGCCCCAGCATTTT.

This chain connects TRBV6-5 to TRBJ1-6; D call uncertain. The CDR3 extends over 16 amino acids. Germline V CDR1 and CDR2: MNHEY, SVGAGI. The ends were cut back, 3 bases at V and 6 bases at J, with 15 bases in the middle. CDR3 sequence reads: CASSYRPAWSNSPLHF. Here the CDR3 DNA reads TGTGCCAGCAGTTATCGCCCGGCTTGGAGTAATTCACCCCTCCACTTT.

There are a few counts of this clone. CDR3 amino acids: CASSPETDLYGYTF. The CDR3 DNA reads as TGTGCCAGCAGTCCAGAGACAGACCTCTATGGCTACACCTTC. The rearrangement links TRBV6-4 to TRBJ1-2; a possible D gene is TRBD1 (5 bases). This CDR3 is 14 amino acids long. Trimming took off 5 bases at V and 4 bases at J, with 14 bases between the two ends. Germline V gene sequence: CDR1 MRHNA, CDR2 SNTAGT.

The V and J genes are TRBV5-1 and TRBJ1-2; D is undetermined. V was pared by 4 bases and J by 4 bases, with 23 bases between. This CDR3 contains 17 residues. The germline gives CDR1 SGHRS, CDR2 YFSETQ. CDR3 sequence (DNA): TGCGCCAGCAGCCCGCAACGCGGGCTGATTCGGGGCTATGGCTACACCTTC. Amino acid sequence: CASSPQRGLIRGYGYTF. Supplemented by reference TRBV5-1 and TRBJ1-2, the full variable domain reads KAGVTQTPRYLIKTRGQQVTLSCSPISGHRSVSWYQQTPGQGLQFLFEYFSETQRNKGNFPGRFSGRQFSNSRSEMNVSTLELGDSALYLCASSPQRGLIRGYGYTFGSGTRLTVV.

This clone showed up just a few times. The rearrangement uses TRBV6-5 and TRBJ2-7, with a possible D match to TRBD1 (6 bases). Germline V gene data show CDR1 as MNHEY and CDR2 as SVGAGI. CDR3 length: 13 amino acids. Trimming took 4 bases from V and 5 from J, leaving 12 bases between them. The CDR3 nucleotides read TGTGCCAGCAGTTCTACAGGGTCTCACGAGCAGTACGTC. It is translated as CASSSTGSHEQYV.